The rows below give T cell receptor beta chains drawn from one sample of a study of regulatory T cells in long-lasting Graves disease. TCRdb re-called the multiplex PCR reads with MiXCR, one entry per CDR3 protein. Among some 250,000 distinct CDR3 sequences listed, about 18% were seen once. The sample was also linked to a second study, of T cells in Graves' hyperthyroidism and ophthalmopathy.

Material: peripheral blood mononuclear cells (PBMCs), obtained at new diagnosis, from a patient treated with antithyroid drugs. These receptors all come from a woman aged 30 to 39 with Graves disease. Each CDR3 is given with its conserved first and last residue. A D gene is named only where the DNA matches it firmly. Some rows mark clone size as missing; the rest say once, few, many or name a class of expanded clone.

abundance,d_gene,j_gene,v_gene,CDR3nt,CDR3aa
few,.,TRBJ1-1,TRBV20-1,TGCAGTGCTGACTCGACAGACACTGAAGCTTTCTTT,CSADSTDTEAFF
many,TRBD1,TRBJ1-1,TRBV5-1,TGTGCCAGCAGCGTGGACCCCGGGACAGTGAACACTGAAGCTTTCTTT,CASSVDPGTVNTEAFF
many,TRBD1,TRBJ1-1,TRBV18,TGTGCCAGCTCACCAACTTATGGGACAGGCGGCTTCGAAGCTTTCTTT,CASSPTYGTGGFEAFF
many,.,TRBJ2-1,TRBV7-9,TGTGCCAGCACCCCACGAGGGGTTCGCTCCTACAATGAGCAGTTCTTC,CASTPRGVRSYNEQFF
many,TRBD1,TRBJ2-7,TRBV19,TGTGCCAGTAGCCCCTGGACAGGGGTACCCTCGCACGAGCAGTACTTC,CASSPWTGVPSHEQYF
few,.,TRBJ1-4,TRBV29-1,TGCAGCGTTGAAGATTGGACGGGTGAAAAACTGTTTTTT,CSVEDWTGEKLFF
.,.,TRBJ1-1,TRBV27,TGTGCCAGCAGTTTATCAGGGAGACGGGAGGCTTTCTTT,CASSLSGRREAFF
many,.,TRBJ2-5,TRBV11-2,TGTGCCAGCAGCCCCACAGCGGGCAGGCGTACCCAGTACTTC,CASSPTAGRRTQYF
many,.,TRBJ1-3,TRBV2,TGTGCCAGCAGTGAAGAGGTGTTTGGTGGAAACACCATATATTTT,CASSEEVFGGNTIYF
many,.,TRBJ1-1,TRBV5-1,TGCGCCAGCAGCGACGGGAGGACTGAAGCTTTCTTT,CASSDGRTEAFF
many,TRBD2,TRBJ2-7,TRBV20-1,TGCAGTGCTCCGGTTGTGAGCGGGGAACAGTACTTC,CSAPVVSGEQYF
many,TRBD1,TRBJ1-2,TRBV20-1,TGCAGTGCTAGAGATGACAGGGGAGGGTATGGCTACACCTTC,CSARDDRGGYGYTF
many,.,TRBJ1-2,TRBV6-1,TGTGCCAGCAGTGAGGCGGGGGCCGGGGATGGCTACACCTTC,CASSEAGAGDGYTF
many,.,TRBJ2-1,TRBV5-4,TGTGCCAGCAGCTTCGCGACACCGATTGAGCAGTTCTTC,CASSFATPIEQFF
many,TRBD1,TRBJ2-7,TRBV14,TGTGCCAGCAGCCGGGACAGGGCGACCTACGAGCAGTACTTC,CASSRDRATYEQYF
many,.,TRBJ2-4,TRBV5-1,TGTGCCAGCAGCTTGGCCGCGGGAAACATTCAGTACTTC,CASSLAAGNIQYF
.,.,TRBJ1-1,TRBV6-4,TGTGCCAGCGGGCCGGGACGGAGGAACACTGAAGCTTTCTTT,CASGPGRRNTEAFF
many,.,TRBJ2-3,TRBV6-1,TGTGCCAGCACCCGAAGCCGGGGAGATACAGATACGCAGTATTTT,CASTRSRGDTDTQYF
.,.,TRBJ2-4,TRBV3-1,TGTGCCAGCAGTTCCGCAGGGGTCAAGTACATTCAGTACTTC,CASSSAGVKYIQYF
few,.,TRBJ2-2,TRBV7-2,TGTGCCAGCAGCTTAGCCCCCTGGACCGGGGAGCTGTTTTTT,CASSLAPWTGELFF
.,TRBD2,TRBJ2-1,TRBV9,TGTGCCAGCAGCAGGCTAGCGGGGGGCCCCAATGAGCAGTTCTTC,CASSRLAGGPNEQFF
.,.,TRBJ2-2,TRBV29-1,TGCAGCGTGACCGGGGCGTTTGGCGGGGAGCTGTTTTTT,CSVTGAFGGELFF
.,.,TRBJ2-3,TRBV7-9,TGTGCCAGCAGCGTCGGACGGGGCGCCCCAAGCACAGATACGCAGTATTTT,CASSVGRGAPSTDTQYF
many,.,TRBJ2-2,TRBV27,TGTGCCAGCAGTTTATCGCGACTCGGGGAGCTGTTTTTT,CASSLSRLGELFF
many,TRBD1,TRBJ1-1,TRBV28,TGTGCCAGCAGGGGGACAGGGGGGGGAGATGGCGAAGCTTTCTTT,CASRGTGGGDGEAFF
few,TRBD1,TRBJ2-7,TRBV6-1,TGTGCCAGCAGCAATGGACAGGGTACTACCTACGAGCAGTACTTC,CASSNGQGTTYEQYF
many,TRBD1,TRBJ1-1,TRBV7-9,TGTGCCAGCAGCCATGACAGGGTGGGACGCACTGAAGCTTTCTTT,CASSHDRVGRTEAFF
many,TRBD1,TRBJ1-2,TRBV29-1,TGCAGCGCCGGACAGGGCTTTGGCTACACCTTC,CSAGQGFGYTF
few,.,TRBJ1-4,TRBV7-9,TGTGCCAGCAGCTTAGTGGCGGCGAGTGAAAAACTGTTTTTT,CASSLVAASEKLFF
many,.,TRBJ1-1,TRBV27,TGTGCCAGCACATCCTCGACCCTACAAGCTTTCTTT,CASTSSTLQAFF
.,.,TRBJ2-5,TRBV27,TGTGCCAGCAGTTTTCGCAGGCAAGAGACCCAGTACTTC,CASSFRRQETQYF
many,.,TRBJ2-7,TRBV2,TGTGCCAGCAAGGGCTACGAGCAGTACTTC,CASKGYEQYF
.,.,TRBJ1-2,TRBV19,TGTGCCAGTAGTATCCCGACGGGTAACTATGGCTACACCTTC,CASSIPTGNYGYTF
many,.,TRBJ1-1,TRBV12-3/TRBV12-4,TGTGCCAGCAGTTTAGACCCTAGGATCCCTGAAGCTTTCTTT,CASSLDPRIPEAFF
many,TRBD1,TRBJ2-1,TRBV15,TGTGCCACCAGCAGAGGGGACAGGGAGAGGGTCTACAATGAGCAGTTCTTC,CATSRGDRERVYNEQFF
.,.,TRBJ2-5,TRBV6-9,TGTGCCAGCAGTTACGGGGGACAGTTAGAGACCCAGTACTTC,CASSYGGQLETQYF
many,TRBD1,TRBJ1-1,TRBV27,TGTGCCAGCAGGGATGGACAGGGACGTGCCACTGAGGCTTTCTTT,CASRDGQGRATEAFF
many,.,TRBJ1-5,TRBV4-1,TGCGCCAGCAGCCAAGCCACCGGGCTTAGCAATCAGCCCCAGCATTTT,CASSQATGLSNQPQHF
many,.,TRBJ2-1,TRBV20-1,TGCAGTGCCGCAGAATACAATGAGCAGTTCTTC,CSAAEYNEQFF
few,.,TRBJ1-2,TRBV5-4,TGTGCCAGCAGCCCTGGTGGGAGAGGGGCTGATGGCTACACCTTC,CASSPGGRGADGYTF
.,.,TRBJ1-1,TRBV6-5,TGTGCCAGCAGTTTAGTGGCAGGTGAAGCTTTCTTT,CASSLVAGEAFF
few,TRBD1,TRBJ2-6,TRBV24-1,TGTGCCACCAGCCCCGGGACAGGGCGCTCTGGGGCCAACGTCCTGACTTTC,CATSPGTGRSGANVLTF
many,.,TRBJ2-5,TRBV5-6,TGTGCCAGCAGCCCAAAACCGGGACACCTAAGCCCCCAAGAGACCCAGTACTTC,CASSPKPGHLSPQETQYF
many,TRBD1,TRBJ1-2,TRBV12-3/TRBV12-4,TGTGCCAGCAGTTTCGTGGACAGGGCGGGCGGCTACACCTTC,CASSFVDRAGGYTF
many,.,TRBJ1-2,TRBV3-1,TGTGCCAGCAGCCGCCTCGAGGTAAACTATGGCTACACCTTC,CASSRLEVNYGYTF